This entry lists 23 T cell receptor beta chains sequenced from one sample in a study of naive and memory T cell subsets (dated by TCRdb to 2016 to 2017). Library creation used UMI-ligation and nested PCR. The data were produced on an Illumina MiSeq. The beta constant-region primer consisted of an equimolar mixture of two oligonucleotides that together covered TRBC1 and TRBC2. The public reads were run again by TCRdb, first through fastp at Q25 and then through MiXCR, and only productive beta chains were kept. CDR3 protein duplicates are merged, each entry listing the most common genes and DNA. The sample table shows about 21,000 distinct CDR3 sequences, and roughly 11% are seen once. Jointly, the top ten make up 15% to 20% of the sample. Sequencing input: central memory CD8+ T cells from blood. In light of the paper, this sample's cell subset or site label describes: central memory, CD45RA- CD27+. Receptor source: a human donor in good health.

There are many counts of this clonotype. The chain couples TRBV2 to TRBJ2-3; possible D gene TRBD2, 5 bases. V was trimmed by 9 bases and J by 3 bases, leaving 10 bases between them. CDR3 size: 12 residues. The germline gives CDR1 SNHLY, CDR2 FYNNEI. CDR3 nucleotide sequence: TGTGCCAGTCCCCCGGGGACAGATACGCAGTATTTT. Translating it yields CASPPGTDTQYF.

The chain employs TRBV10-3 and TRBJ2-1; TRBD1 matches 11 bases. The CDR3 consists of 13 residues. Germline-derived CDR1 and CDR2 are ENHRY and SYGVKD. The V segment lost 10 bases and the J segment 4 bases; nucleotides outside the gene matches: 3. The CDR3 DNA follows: TGTGCCAGCGGGACAGGGGGGTACAATGAGCAGTTCTTC. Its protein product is CASGTGGYNEQFF.

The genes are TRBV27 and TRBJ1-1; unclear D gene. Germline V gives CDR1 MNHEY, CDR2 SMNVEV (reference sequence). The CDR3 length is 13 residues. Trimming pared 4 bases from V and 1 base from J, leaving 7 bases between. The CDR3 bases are TGTGCCAGCAGTTGTGGAGGGAACACTGAAGCTTTCTTT. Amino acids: CASSCGGNTEAFF.

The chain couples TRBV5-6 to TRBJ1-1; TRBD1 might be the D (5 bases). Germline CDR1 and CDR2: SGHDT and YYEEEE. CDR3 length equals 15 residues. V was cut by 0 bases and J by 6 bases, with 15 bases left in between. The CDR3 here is CASSLAYGGGAEAFF. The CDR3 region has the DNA TGTGCCAGCAGCTTGGCTTATGGTGGGGGGGCTGAAGCTTTCTTT.

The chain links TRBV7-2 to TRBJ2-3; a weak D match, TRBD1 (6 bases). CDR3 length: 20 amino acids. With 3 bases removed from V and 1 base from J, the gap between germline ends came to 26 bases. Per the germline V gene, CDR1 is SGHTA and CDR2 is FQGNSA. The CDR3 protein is CASSLPSQGKGGLGTDTQYF. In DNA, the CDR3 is TGTGCCAGCAGCTTGCCGAGCCAGGGGAAGGGTGGTTTGGGCACAGATACGCAGTATTTT.

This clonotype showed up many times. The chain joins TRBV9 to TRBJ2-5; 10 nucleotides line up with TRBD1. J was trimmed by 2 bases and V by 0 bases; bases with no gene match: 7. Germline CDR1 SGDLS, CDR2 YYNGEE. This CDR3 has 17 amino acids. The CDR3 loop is CASSVGAGTGVQETQYF. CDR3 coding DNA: TGTGCCAGCAGCGTAGGGGCCGGGACAGGGGTTCAAGAGACCCAGTACTTC. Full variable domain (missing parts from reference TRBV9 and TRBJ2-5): DSGVTQTPKHLITATGQRVTLRCSPRSGDLSVYWYQQSLDQGLQFLIQYYNGEERAKGNILERFSAQQFPDLHSELNLSSLELGDSALYFCASSVGAGTGVQETQYFGPGTRLLVL.

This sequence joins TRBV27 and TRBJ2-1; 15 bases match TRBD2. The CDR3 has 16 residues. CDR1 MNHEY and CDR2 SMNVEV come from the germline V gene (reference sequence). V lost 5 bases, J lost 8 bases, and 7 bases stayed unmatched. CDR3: CASSPGTSGRRDEQFF. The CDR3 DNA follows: TGTGCCAGCAGTCCCGGGACTAGCGGGAGGAGGGATGAGCAGTTCTTC.

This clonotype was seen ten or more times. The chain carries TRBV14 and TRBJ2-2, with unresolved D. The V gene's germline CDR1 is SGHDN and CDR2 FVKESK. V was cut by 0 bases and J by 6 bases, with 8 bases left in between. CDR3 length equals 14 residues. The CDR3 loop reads CASSQDRSAGELFF. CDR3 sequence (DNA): TGTGCCAGCAGCCAAGATAGGTCGGCCGGGGAGCTGTTTTTT.

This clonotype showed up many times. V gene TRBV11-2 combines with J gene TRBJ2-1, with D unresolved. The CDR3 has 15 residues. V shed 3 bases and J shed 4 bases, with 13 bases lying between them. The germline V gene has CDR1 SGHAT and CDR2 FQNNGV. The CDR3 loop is CASSLRTGLYNEQFF. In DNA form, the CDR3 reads TGTGCCAGCAGCTTGAGGACGGGCTTGTACAATGAGCAGTTCTTC.

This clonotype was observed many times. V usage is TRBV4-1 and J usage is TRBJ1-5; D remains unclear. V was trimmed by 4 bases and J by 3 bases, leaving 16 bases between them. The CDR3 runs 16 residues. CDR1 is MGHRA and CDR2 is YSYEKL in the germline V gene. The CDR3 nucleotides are TGCGCCAGCAGCCTGACTCACGGACGGGTCAATCAGCCCCAGCATTTT. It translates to CASSLTHGRVNQPQHF.

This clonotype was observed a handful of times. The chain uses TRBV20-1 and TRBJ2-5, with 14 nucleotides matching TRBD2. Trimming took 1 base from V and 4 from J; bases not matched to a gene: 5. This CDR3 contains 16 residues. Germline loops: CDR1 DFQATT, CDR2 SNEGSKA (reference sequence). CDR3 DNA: TGCAGTGCTAGAGGGGGGACTAGCGGGAGTGGAGAGACCCAGTACTTC. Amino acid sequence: CSARGGTSGSGETQYF.

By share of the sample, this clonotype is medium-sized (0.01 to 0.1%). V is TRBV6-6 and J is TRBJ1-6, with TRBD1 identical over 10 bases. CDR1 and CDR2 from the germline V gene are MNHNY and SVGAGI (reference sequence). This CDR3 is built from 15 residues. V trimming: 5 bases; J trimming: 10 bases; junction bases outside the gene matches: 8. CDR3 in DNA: TGTGCCAGCAGTCCGACAGGGGGCGTGAACTCACCCCTCCACTTT. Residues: CASSPTGGVNSPLHF.

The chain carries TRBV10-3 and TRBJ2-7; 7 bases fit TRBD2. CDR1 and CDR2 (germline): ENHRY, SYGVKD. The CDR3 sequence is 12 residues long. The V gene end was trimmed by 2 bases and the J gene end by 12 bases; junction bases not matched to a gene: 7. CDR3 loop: CAISEVTGEGYF. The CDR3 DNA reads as TGTGCCATCAGTGAGGTGACCGGGGAGGGGTACTTC.

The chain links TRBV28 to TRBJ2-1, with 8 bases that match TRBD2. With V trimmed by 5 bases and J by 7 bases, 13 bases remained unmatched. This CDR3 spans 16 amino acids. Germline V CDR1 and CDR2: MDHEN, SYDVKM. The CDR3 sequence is CASSLSGSGMGNEQFF. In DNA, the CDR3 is TGTGCCAGCAGTCTCTCAGGTAGCGGGATGGGAAATGAGCAGTTCTTC.

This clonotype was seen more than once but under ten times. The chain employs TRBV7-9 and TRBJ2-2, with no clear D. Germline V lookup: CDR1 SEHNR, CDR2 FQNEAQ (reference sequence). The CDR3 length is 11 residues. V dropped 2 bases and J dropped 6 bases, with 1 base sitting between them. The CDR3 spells CASSLPGELFF. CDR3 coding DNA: TGTGCCAGCAGCTTACCCGGGGAGCTGTTTTTT.

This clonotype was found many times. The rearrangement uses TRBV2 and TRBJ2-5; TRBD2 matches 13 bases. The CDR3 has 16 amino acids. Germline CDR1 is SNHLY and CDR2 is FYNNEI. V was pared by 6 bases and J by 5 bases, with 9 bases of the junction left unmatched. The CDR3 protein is CASSPGLAGVGETQYF. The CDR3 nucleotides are TGTGCCAGCAGCCCAGGACTAGCGGGAGTTGGTGAGACCCAGTACTTC.

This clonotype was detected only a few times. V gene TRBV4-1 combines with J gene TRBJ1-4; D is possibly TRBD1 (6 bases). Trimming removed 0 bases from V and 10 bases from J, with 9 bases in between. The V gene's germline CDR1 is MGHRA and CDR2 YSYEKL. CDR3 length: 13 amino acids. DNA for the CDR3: TGCGCCAGCAGCCAAGAGGAGGGGGGAAAACTGTTTTTT. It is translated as CASSQEEGGKLFF.

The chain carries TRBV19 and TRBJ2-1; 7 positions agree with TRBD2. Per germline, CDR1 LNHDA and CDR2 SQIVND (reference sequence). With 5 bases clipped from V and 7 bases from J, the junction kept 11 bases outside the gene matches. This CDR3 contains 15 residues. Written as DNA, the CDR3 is TGTGCCAGTAGTGCTAGCGGATCCCCTGGGAATGAGCAGTTCTTC. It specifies CASSASGSPGNEQFF.

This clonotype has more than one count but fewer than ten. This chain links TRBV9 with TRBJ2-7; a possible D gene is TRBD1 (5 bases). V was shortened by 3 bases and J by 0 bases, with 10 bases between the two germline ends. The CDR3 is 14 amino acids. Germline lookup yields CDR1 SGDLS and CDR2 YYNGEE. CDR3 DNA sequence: TGTGCCAGCAGCGGAGGACACAACTCCTACGAGCAGTACTTC. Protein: CASSGGHNSYEQYF. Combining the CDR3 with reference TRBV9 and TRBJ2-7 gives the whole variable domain DSGVTQTPKHLITATGQRVTLRCSPRSGDLSVYWYQQSLDQGLQFLIQYYNGEERAKGNILERFSAQQFPDLHSELNLSSLELGDSALYFCASSGGHNSYEQYFGPGTRLTVT.

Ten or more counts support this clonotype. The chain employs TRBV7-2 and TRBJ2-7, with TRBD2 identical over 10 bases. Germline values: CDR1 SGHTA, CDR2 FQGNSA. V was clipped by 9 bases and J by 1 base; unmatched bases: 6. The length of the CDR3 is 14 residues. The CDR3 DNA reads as TGTGCCAGTAAGAGGACTAGCGGATCCTACGAGCAGTACTTC. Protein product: CASKRTSGSYEQYF.

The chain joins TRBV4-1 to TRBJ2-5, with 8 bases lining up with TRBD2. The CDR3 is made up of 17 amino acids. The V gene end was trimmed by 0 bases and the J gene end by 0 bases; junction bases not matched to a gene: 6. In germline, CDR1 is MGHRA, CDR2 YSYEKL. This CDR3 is CASSQDRSGGYQETQYF. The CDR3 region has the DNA TGCGCCAGCAGCCAAGATCGCAGCGGGGGATACCAAGAGACCCAGTACTTC.

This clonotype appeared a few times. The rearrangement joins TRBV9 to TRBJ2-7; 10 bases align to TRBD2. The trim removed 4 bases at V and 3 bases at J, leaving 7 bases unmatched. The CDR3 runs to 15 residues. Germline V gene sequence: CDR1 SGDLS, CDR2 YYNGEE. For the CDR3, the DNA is TGTGCCAGCAGCAGAGGGACTAGCGAACTCTACGAGCAGTACTTC. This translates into CASSRGTSELYEQYF.

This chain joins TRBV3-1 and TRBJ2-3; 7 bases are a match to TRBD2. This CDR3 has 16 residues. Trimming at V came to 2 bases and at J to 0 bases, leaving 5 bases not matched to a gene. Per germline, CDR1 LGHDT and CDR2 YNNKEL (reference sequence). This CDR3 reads CASSQNRDYSTDTQYF. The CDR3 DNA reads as TGTGCCAGCAGCCAAAACCGGGACTACAGCACAGATACGCAGTATTTT.